This passage covers 6 T cell receptor beta chains from one sample sequenced in a study of cytomegalovirus exposure and HLA in healthy donors. Primers for the PCR totalled 60 Vbeta and 13 Jbeta. Profiled with immunoSEQ multiplex PCR; TCRdb holds only in-frame clones, not every one. The table records tens of thousands of clones, roughly 76% of them present only once. Material for sequencing was PBMCs. Source of these receptors: a male donor in good health and CMV-seronegative.

Of note for this clone: Other DNA sequences within the sample encode an identical CDR3. CDR3 nucleotide sequence: TGTGCCAGCAGTTTTTCACTAGCGGGAGTCTATGAGCAGTTCTTC. Amino acid sequence: CASSFSLAGVYEQFF. The rearrangement joins TRBV28 to TRBJ2-1; 11 bases line up with TRBD2. CDR3 length: 15 residues. V lost 3 bases, J lost 8 bases, and 6 bases stayed unmatched. Germline V lookup: CDR1 MDHEN, CDR2 SYDVKM.

This rearrangement joins TRBV7-9 to TRBJ2-2; unclear D gene. There are 12 residues in the CDR3. CDR1 SEHNR and CDR2 FQNEAQ come from the germline V gene (reference sequence). The V end was cut by 3 bases, the J end by 4 bases, with 3 bases between. The CDR3 DNA is TGTGCCAGCAGCTTTCTCACCGGGGAGCTGTTTTTT. Amino acids: CASSFLTGELFF.

The chain has TRBV6-1 and TRBJ1-2; 12 bases are a match to TRBD1. Germline V gives CDR1 MNHNS, CDR2 SASEGT. V trimming: 3 bases; J trimming: 4 bases; junction bases outside the gene matches: 12. This CDR3 spans 18 amino acids. The CDR3, as DNA: TGTGCCAGCAGTGACCCCGGGACAGGGGGCACCCCAACCTATGGCTACACCTTC. Translated: CASSDPGTGGTPTYGYTF.

The chain couples TRBV6-1 to TRBJ2-7, with TRBD1 matching 8 bases. The CDR3 contains 14 residues. Looked up from germline, CDR1 is MNHNS and CDR2 is SASEGT. The V and J ends lost 9 bases and 3 bases, in that order; junction bases with no gene match: 10. CDR3 sequence (DNA): TGTGCCAGTCGTCAGGGGGCTGGGGGCTACGAGCAGTACTTC. Its protein is CASRQGAGGYEQYF.

The chain joins TRBV21-1 to TRBJ2-1; the table's TRBD1 call for D was not verified on the DNA. TRBV21-1 constitutes a pseudogene. The CDR3 totals 14 residues. CDR3 DNA: TGTGCCAGCAGCGAAGGGGACAGGGCGAATGAGCAGTTCTTC. Its protein is CASSEGDRANEQFF.

The genes are TRBV9 and TRBJ2-5; TRBD2 matches at 12 bases. The CDR3 length is 18 residues. Unmatched junction bases numbered 13, after V lost 4 bases and J lost 3 bases. Germline loops: CDR1 SGDLS, CDR2 YYNGEE. CDR3 coding DNA: TGTGCCAGCAGCTTCACCTCCGGATCTAGCGGGAGGGAAGAGACCCAGTACTTC. Translation gives CASSFTSGSSGREETQYF.